This T cell receptor beta chain originates from a study of cytomegalovirus exposure and HLA in healthy donors (dated by TCRdb to between 2016 and 2019). Regarding the complete study: According to an earlier analysis of 587 of the donors, about 190 million T cells yielded roughly 110 million unique TCR beta sequences and less than 300 Gb of sequence data. An early release covering roughly 580 HLA-typed donors comprised about 310 gigabases of sequencing data and around 85 million unique TCR sequences. Among the 398 genotyped donors, roughly 80% belonged to the genetic ancestry cluster associated with self-reported Caucasian donors. The study aimed to test whether cataloging public T cell receptors could reveal signatures of past pathogen exposure. The study profiled the T cell repertoires of about 640 subjects by immunosequencing and related them to cytomegalovirus serostatus. Besides the first cohort of around 670 subjects, a separate validation cohort made up of 120 different subjects was used. High-throughput TCR immunosequencing, statistical association of individual TCRs with disease status, and machine learning were combined to predict cytomegalovirus infection status. A later analysis re-analyzed previously published TCR beta repertoires from several hundred donors and added high-resolution HLA genotyping to study TCR occurrence patterns. Rather than drawing on any new phenotypic data, the later analysis identified candidate immune exposures from TCR beta sequences and the way those sequences occurred across donors. To decide whether each TCR beta V gene segment behaved as functional or pseudogenic, an earlier analysis of nearly 600 of the donors relied on high-throughput TCR beta sequencing. Donor age, sex, ethnicity and CMV serostatus were compiled together with the repertoire data. Genome-wide SNP genotypes for about three fifths of the 666 donors were used in a later genetic analysis, which treated that subset as a discovery cohort. All discovery cohort repertoires had been generated using a single sequencing platform. HLA typing covered class I and class II loci at four-digit resolution. Typing coverage differed by locus: A, B, C, DRB1 and DQB1 were typed in roughly 620-630 donors, DQA1 in 500 to 550, DPA1 in around 610, and DPB1 in roughly 450. Roughly 5 DR-DQ haplotypes were handled as single units for association and clustering, since linkage in the cohort was strong. Among 398 genotyped donors of the cohort, an average of about 240,000 unique TCR beta nucleotide sequences was sequenced per donor, of which roughly 17% were non-productive.

The germline V gene gives CDR1 as MDHEN and CDR2 as SYDVKM. Trimming removed 2 bases from V and 3 bases from J; the gene matches leave 0 bases unexplained. From the cysteine up to the phenylalanine, the CDR3 has a length of 13 residues. The DNA shown is the 39-base CDR3, in frame from base 1. Regarding this clone: Its recognized antigen is unknown. Base quality data are lacking; no much larger clone is found one base away. Other DNA sequences in the same sample also yield this CDR3.

The cohort was made up of several hundred healthy bone marrow donors. All cohort members were sampled while nominally healthy, although unrecorded immune exposures were likely present. The donor was CMV seropositive and was included in the group of 290 or so seropositive cohort members. A peripheral blood sample was provided by each donor, and peripheral blood mononuclear cells were used for TCR beta sequencing. Genomic DNA was extracted from the blood cell samples with the Qiagen DNeasy Blood Extraction Kit. The study at large found these results: In vitro tests confirmed that a few of the cytomegalovirus-associated TCR beta chains recognize cytomegalovirus antigens. HLA typing was unavailable for some donors at each locus, so association tests used only the typed subset. Some IMGT-functional V segments, including TRBV6-2 and TRBV6-3, could not be distinguished by the 87-base-pair reads and were therefore excluded. The classifier was reported to diagnose cytomegalovirus status with high specificity and sensitivity in both the original and validation cohorts. A group of highly shared sequence variants was considered likely to be a technical artifact of the sequencing pipeline. Only TCR beta chains were sequenced in this cohort, and the absence of alpha or paired-chain data limited detectable features. In the study, approximately 150 TCR beta chains were listed as associated with cytomegalovirus. Linkage disequilibrium might explain the correlated functional status among segregating V segments, but an unknown experimental factor could not be ruled out. A further reported finding was that TCR beta sequences accurately predicted the HLA-A and HLA-B alleles for most subjects in the first cohort. In a later analysis, most CMV-associated TCR beta chains were found to appear HLA-restricted, with HLA associations seemingly driven largely by CMV exposure. When HLA alleles, especially DR and DQ, strongly co-occurred, TCR associations were difficult to assign to individual alleles. At a false discovery rate of 0.05, a later analysis linked some 17,000 TCR beta sequences to specific HLA alleles. The only immune exposure information available for the cohort was CMV serostatus. Compared with equally common non-associated chains, HLA-associated TCR beta chains in a later analysis were more clonally expanded and had lower generation probabilities. A later analysis reported that several top co-occurrence clusters appeared linked to parvovirus B19, influenza, CMV and Epstein-Barr virus. Across donors, most TCR sequences were observed very rarely, whereas some public TCRs were present in many individuals. In a later genetic analysis, a missense DCLRE1C variant was associated with V-gene and J-gene trimming of TCR beta chains, and the association was replicated in an independent cohort. In an earlier analysis of a few hundred of the donors, most TCR beta V segments were observed in productive rearrangements about 87% or about 30% of the time, broadly matching IMGT annotations. In a later analysis, TCR association rates were found to vary across HLA loci, with the most associated TCRs seen for DRB1 alleles and the fewest for HLA-C alleles. In a later genetic analysis, fewer N-insertions in productive TCRs were reported among donors in an Asian-associated ancestry cluster than the roughly 710-donor mean. Some 15 rarely observed V segments, including chromosome 9 orphons, were excluded from the earlier analysis of a few hundred of the donors because counts were too low. The authors suggested that the approach could potentially be generalized to other disease states and immunological phenotypes. Sequencing depth was assumed to be roughly uniform across donors in the presence/absence analyses, though that assumption may not hold.

The library relied on the immunoSEQ multiplex PCR assay. For the multiplex PCR, a mixture combining 60 forward primers for TCR Vbeta segments and 13 reverse primers for TCR Jbeta segments was used. Amplification of the CDR3 region of rearranged TCR beta genes was performed with a multiplex PCR assay on genomic DNA. The Illumina HiSeq System was used to sequence the amplified TCR beta libraries as 87-base-pair reads. On the authors' methods: Across the 500 to 850 repertoires, a later analysis counted around 80 million unique TCR beta chains, around 10 million of which were shared by at least two donors. To remove PCR and sequencing errors, raw reads were error-corrected and collapsed into unique sequences using a nearest-neighbor algorithm that merged closely related sequences. To assign V, D and J gene segments, CDR3 sequences were aligned to IMGT reference sequences. For a sequence to be retained, a match of at least six nucleotides to both a V gene segment and a J gene segment was required. Rearrangements were classified as productive when the CDR3 lacked stop codons and remained in frame with V and J, and all other rearrangements were classified as non-productive. CDR3 was defined by IMGT convention, running from the second conserved V-encoded cysteine to the conserved J-encoded phenylalanine. In an earlier analysis of approximately 590 of the donors, sequences lacking an unambiguous match to a single V gene segment were excluded. An earlier analysis of a few hundred of the donors called V segments functional above 56.7% productive rearrangements and segregating when the between-donor standard deviation exceeded 5%. To diagnose cytomegalovirus status from the catalog of TCR beta chain sequences, a statistical classification framework was built. A later analysis assigned V and J genes by comparing TCR nucleotide sequences with IMGT/GENE-DB human TR gene sequences. A later analysis assigned CDR3 sequences and most-parsimonious VDJ recombination scenarios with the TCRdist pipeline. In a later analysis, every TCR beta chain was defined by the combination of its CDR3 amino acid sequence and its V-gene family, and reads without a unique V-gene family were dropped. In a later analysis, 500 to 700 highly shared, low-generation-probability nucleotide sequences were removed to address suspected cross-contamination and a sequencing artifact. In a later analysis, a clonal expansion index was calculated for each public chain from normalized within-repertoire ranks of inferred template counts. A later analysis computed generation probabilities with a VDJ recombination model fitted to out-of-frame rearrangements, and checked the results against IGoR. Hypergeometric tests were used in a later analysis to score TCR-TCR, TCR-HLA and TCR-CMV co-occurrence, with a repertoire-size bias correction applied to the TCR pairs. A later analysis estimated false discovery rates by permuting HLA or CMV assignments 20 times. A later analysis grouped co-occurring TCRs with DBSCAN, adding TCRdist sequence similarity when clustering within HLA-allele-positive subsets. For co-occurrence clustering, repertoires with fewer than 30,000 or more than 120,000 public chains were excluded, along with roughly 5 repertoires with anomalous nucleotide sharing. TCRdb provides this immuneACCESS table in a form limited to in-frame rearrangements. Some clones are lacking; in checked studies, under half of them reflect an unresolved V gene, and why the rest are absent is not known. V and J calls and clone size are as listed in that table; D and trimming were resolved from the DNA. The sample table contains under 150,000 clones; only one count was recorded for about 63% of them. The ten largest make up roughly 1.6% of the sample.

The sequence was obtained from a young man in good health and CMV-seropositive. The chain was built from TRBV28 and TRBJ2-7; TRBD1 aligns with 8 central bases. The sequenced sample was PBMCs. The CDR3 reads as follows: CASSLDRGYEQYF. The nucleotide sequence is TGTGCCAGCAGTTTAGACAGGGGCTACGAGCAGTACTTC.